Listed here are 6 T cell receptor beta chains from one sample, sequenced in a study of long-term antiretroviral therapy in people with HIV. A v3.0 immunoSEQ assay was performed at survey level. Measured with immunoSEQ multiplex PCR; TCRdb has only the in-frame clones, and not every one. The table has 20,000 to 25,000 clones, 81% seen once. The source was unsorted PBMCs, collected 1.5 years after starting antiretroviral therapy. The origin of the receptors is a man younger than 45 with HIV.

This chain links TRBV5-1 with TRBJ1-5; D unclear. CDR3 length equals 13 residues. V lost 1 base and J lost 2, with 4 bases in between. Germline loops: CDR1 SGHRS, CDR2 YFSETQ. CDR3 amino acids: CASSLSGNQPQHF. The CDR3 DNA is TGCGCCAGCAGCTTGTCCGGCAATCAGCCCCAGCATTTT.

J is TRBJ2-1 and V is TRBV19; 9 nucleotides agree with TRBD2. Unmatched junction bases numbered 7, after V lost 7 bases and J lost 9 bases. This CDR3 comprises 13 residues. CDR1 and CDR2 (germline): LNHDA, SQIVND (reference sequence). CDR3 amino acids: CASTAGGFGEQFF. In DNA, the CDR3 is TGTGCCAGTACAGCGGGAGGATTCGGTGAGCAGTTCTTC.

V usage is TRBV5-4 and J usage is TRBJ1-2; D is unresolved. Germline-derived CDR1 and CDR2 are SGHNT and YYREEE (reference sequence). The CDR3 is made up of 14 amino acids. The ends were cut back, 4 bases at V and 4 bases at J, with 14 bases in the middle. The CDR3 loop reads CASSLPGAVYGYTF. The CDR3 DNA sequence: TGTGCCAGCAGCCTCCCCGGAGCAGTCTATGGCTACACCTTC. Full variable domain (rest looked up from reference TRBV5-4 and TRBJ1-2): ETGVTQSPTHLIKTRGQQVTLRCSSQSGHNTVSWYQQALGQGPQFIFQYYREEENGRGNFPPRFSGLQFPNYSSELNVNALELDDSALYLCASSLPGAVYGYTFGSGTRLTVV.

This clone was picked up a small number of times. The V gene is TRBV2, the J gene TRBJ2-2; D may be TRBD1 (6 bases). The germline gives CDR1 SNHLY, CDR2 FYNNEI. The V end was cut by 6 bases, the J end by 3 bases, with 11 bases between. There are 14 residues in the CDR3. The CDR3 DNA sequence: TGTGCCAGCAGCCAGGACAGAGACACCGGGGAGCTGTTTTTT. Translating it yields CASSQDRDTGELFF.

This chain connects TRBV27 to TRBJ2-7, with D unresolved. There are 15 residues in the CDR3. V lost 8 bases and J lost 0, with 17 bases in between. CDR1 MNHEY and CDR2 SMNVEV come from the germline V gene (reference sequence). The CDR3 DNA follows: TGTGCCAGCTCCCCCCGCAGGTCTAACTCCTACGAGCAGTACTTC. Encoded protein: CASSPRRSNSYEQYF.

The chain recombines TRBV30 with TRBJ1-2, with 8 nucleotides matching TRBD1. This CDR3 comprises 11 residues. V lost 3 bases and J lost 8; bases outside the gene matches: 2. Germline loops: CDR1 GTSNPN, CDR2 SVGIG (reference sequence). The CDR3 sequence: CAWSDRGGYTF. The CDR3 DNA follows: TGTGCCTGGAGCGACAGGGGAGGCTACACCTTC.